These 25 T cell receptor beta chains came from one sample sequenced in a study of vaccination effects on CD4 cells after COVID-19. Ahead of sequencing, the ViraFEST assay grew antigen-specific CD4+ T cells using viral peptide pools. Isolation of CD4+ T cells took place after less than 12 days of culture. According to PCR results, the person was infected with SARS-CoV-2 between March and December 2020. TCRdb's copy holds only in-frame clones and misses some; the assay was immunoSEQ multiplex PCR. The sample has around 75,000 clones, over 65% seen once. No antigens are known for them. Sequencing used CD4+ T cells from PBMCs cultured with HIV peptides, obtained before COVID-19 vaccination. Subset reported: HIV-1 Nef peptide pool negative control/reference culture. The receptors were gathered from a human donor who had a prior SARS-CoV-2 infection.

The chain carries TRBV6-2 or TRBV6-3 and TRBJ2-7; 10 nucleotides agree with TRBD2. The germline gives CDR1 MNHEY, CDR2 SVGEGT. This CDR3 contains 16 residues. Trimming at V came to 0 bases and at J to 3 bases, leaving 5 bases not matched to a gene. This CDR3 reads CASSYSRSGRFYEQYF. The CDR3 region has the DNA TGTGCCAGCAGTTACTCCCGTAGCGGGAGGTTCTACGAGCAGTACTTC.

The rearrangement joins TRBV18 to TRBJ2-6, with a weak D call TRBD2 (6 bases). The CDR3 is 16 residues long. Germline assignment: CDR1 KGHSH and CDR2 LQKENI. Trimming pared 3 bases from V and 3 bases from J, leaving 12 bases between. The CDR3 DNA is TGTGCCAGCTCACCCCTGAGGGGAGGTGGGGCCAACGTCCTGACTTTC. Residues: CASSPLRGGGANVLTF.

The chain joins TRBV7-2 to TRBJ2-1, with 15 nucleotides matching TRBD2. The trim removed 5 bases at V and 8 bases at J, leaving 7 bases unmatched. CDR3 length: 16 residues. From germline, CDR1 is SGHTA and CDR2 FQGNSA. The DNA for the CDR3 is TGTGCCAGCAGCGGTGGGACTAGCGGGAGGAGGGATGAGCAGTTCTTC. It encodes CASSGGTSGRRDEQFF.

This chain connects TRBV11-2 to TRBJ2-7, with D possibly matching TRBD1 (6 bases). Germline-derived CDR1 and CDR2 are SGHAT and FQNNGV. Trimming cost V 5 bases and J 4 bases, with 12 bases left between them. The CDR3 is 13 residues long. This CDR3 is CASSIQGGYEQYF. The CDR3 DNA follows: TGTGCCAGCAGCATACAGGGCGGTTACGAGCAGTACTTC.

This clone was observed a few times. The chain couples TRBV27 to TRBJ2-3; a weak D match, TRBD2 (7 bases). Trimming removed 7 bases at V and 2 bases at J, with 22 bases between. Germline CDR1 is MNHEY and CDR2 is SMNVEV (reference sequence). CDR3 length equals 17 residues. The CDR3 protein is CASTKGGGFGLTDTQYF. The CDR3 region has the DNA TGTGCCAGCACAAAAGGGGGAGGGTTTGGTCTCACAGATACGCAGTATTTT.

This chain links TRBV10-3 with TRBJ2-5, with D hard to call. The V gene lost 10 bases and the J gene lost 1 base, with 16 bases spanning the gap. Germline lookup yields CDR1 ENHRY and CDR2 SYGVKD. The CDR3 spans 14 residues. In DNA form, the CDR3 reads TGTGCCACCCACCCTGCGTCGGGCCAAGAGACCCAGTACTTC. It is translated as CATHPASGQETQYF.

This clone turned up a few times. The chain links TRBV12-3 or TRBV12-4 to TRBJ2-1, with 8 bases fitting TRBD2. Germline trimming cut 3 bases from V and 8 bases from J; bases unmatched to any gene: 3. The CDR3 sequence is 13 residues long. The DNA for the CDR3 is TGTGCCAGCAGTTTGAGCGGGGGCGATGAGCAGTTCTTC. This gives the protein CASSLSGGDEQFF.

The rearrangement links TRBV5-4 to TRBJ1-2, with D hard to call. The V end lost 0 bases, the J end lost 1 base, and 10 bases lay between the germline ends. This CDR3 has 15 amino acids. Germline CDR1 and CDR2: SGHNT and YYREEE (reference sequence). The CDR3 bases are TGTGCCAGCAGCTTGGCGCTAGGAGGTAACTATGGCTACACCTTC. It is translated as CASSLALGGNYGYTF.

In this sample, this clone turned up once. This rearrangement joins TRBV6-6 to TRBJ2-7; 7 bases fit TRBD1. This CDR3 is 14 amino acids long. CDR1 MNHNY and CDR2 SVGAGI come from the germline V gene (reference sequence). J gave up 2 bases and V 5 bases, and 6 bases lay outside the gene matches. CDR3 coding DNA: TGTGCCAGCAGTGCCCCGGGACAGACCTACGAGCAGTACTTC. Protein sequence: CASSAPGQTYEQYF.

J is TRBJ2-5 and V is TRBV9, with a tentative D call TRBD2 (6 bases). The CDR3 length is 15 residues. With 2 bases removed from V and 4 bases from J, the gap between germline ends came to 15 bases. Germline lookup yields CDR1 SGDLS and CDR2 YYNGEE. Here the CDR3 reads CASSVLPSGGETQYF. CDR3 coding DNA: TGTGCCAGCAGCGTTCTGCCGTCCGGGGGAGAGACCCAGTACTTC. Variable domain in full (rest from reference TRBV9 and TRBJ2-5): DSGVTQTPKHLITATGQRVTLRCSPRSGDLSVYWYQQSLDQGLQFLIQYYNGEERAKGNILERFSAQQFPDLHSELNLSSLELGDSALYFCASSVLPSGGETQYFGPGTRLLVL.

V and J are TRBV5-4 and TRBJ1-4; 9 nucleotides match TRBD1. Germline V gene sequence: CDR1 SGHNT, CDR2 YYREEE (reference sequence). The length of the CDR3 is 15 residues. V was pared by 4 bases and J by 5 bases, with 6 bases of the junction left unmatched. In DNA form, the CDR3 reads TGTGCCAGCAGCACAAAACAGGGGGCAAATGAAAAACTGTTTTTT. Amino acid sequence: CASSTKQGANEKLFF.

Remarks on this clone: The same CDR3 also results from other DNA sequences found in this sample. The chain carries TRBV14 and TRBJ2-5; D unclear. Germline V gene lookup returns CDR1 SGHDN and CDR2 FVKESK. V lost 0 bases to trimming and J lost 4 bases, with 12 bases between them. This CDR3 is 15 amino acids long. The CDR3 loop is CASSQDWARSETQYF. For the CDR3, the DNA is TGTGCCAGCAGCCAAGATTGGGCTAGGTCAGAGACCCAGTACTTC.

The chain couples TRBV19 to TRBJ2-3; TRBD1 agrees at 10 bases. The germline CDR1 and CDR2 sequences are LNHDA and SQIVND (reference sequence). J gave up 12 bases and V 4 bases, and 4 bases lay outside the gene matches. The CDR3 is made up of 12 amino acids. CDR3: CASSRGQGNQYF. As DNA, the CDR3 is TGTGCCAGTAGTAGGGGACAGGGGAACCAGTATTTT.

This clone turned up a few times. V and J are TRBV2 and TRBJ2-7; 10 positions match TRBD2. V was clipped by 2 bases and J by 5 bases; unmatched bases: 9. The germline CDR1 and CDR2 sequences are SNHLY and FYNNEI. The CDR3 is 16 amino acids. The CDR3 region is CASSEFGLAAPHEQYF. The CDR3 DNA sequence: TGTGCCAGCAGTGAATTCGGACTAGCGGCCCCACACGAGCAGTACTTC.

CDR3 DNA sequence: TGTGCCAGCAGCTTAGCAACCACAGCCGGGACTGAAGCTTTCTTT. Amino acid sequence: CASSLATTAGTEAFF. The chain uses TRBV7-2 and TRBJ1-1; D is ambiguous. The CDR3 runs to 15 residues. V was clipped by 0 bases and J by 5 bases, with 13 bases between them. Germline V gives CDR1 SGHTA, CDR2 FQGNSA.

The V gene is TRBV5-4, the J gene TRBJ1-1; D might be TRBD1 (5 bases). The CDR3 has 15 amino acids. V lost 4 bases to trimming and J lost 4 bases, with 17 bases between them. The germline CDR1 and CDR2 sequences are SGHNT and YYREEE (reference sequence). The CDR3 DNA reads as TGTGCCAGCAGCCCTGGGACTCAAAGAGGCACTGAAGCTTTCTTT. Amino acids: CASSPGTQRGTEAFF.

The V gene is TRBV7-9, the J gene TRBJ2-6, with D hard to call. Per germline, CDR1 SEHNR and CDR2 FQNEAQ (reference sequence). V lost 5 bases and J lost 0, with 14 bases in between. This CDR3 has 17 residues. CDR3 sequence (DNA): TGTGCCAGCAGCGCGGCTCCAAGCAGCTCTGGGGCCAACGTCCTGACTTTC. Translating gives CASSAAPSSSGANVLTF.

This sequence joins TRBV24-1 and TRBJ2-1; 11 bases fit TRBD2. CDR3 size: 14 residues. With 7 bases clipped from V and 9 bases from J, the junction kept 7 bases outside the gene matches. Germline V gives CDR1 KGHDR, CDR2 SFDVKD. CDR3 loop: CATRHSSGRAEQFF. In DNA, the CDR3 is TGTGCCACCAGACACAGTAGCGGGAGGGCTGAGCAGTTCTTC.

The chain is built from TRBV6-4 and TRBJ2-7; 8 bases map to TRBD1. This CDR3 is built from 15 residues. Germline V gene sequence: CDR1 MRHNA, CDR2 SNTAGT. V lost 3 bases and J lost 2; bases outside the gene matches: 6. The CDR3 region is CASSDRRDRTYEQYF. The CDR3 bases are TGTGCCAGCAGTGATCGCCGGGACAGGACCTACGAGCAGTACTTC.

CDR3 residues: CASSLSGASSGNTIYF. CDR3 bases: TGTGCCAGCAGCTTATCAGGGGCTAGCTCTGGAAACACCATATATTTT. The chain recombines TRBV7-2 with TRBJ1-3; the D gene is possibly TRBD1 (6 bases). The germline gives CDR1 SGHTA, CDR2 FQGNSA. Trimming shortened V by 2 bases and J by 0 bases, and 11 bases separated the two germline ends. The CDR3 length is 16 residues.

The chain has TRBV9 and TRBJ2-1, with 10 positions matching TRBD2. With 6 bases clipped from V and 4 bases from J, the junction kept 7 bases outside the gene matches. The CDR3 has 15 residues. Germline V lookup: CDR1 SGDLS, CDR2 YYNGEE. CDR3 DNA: TGTGCCAGCAAGCCTAGCGGGGGCGCTTACAATGAGCAGTTCTTC. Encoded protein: CASKPSGGAYNEQFF.

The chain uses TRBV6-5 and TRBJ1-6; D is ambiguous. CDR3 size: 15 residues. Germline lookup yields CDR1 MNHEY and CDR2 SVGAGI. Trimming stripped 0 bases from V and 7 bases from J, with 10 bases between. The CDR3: CASSYSETINSPLHF. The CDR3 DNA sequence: TGTGCCAGCAGTTACTCGGAGACGATAAATTCACCCCTCCACTTT.

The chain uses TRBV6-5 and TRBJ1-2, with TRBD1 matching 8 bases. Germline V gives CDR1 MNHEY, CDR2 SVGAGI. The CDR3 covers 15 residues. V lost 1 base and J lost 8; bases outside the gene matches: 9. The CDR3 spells CASSYLGRGLYGYTF. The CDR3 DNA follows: TGTGCCAGCAGTTACTTGGGCAGGGGGCTGTACGGCTACACCTTC.

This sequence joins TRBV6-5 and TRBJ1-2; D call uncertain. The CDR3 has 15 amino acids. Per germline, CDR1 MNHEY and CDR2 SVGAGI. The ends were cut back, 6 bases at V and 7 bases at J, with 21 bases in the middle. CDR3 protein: CASRPDRGIPSGYTF. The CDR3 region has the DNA TGTGCCAGCAGACCCGACCGCGGGATCCCGAGTGGCTACACCTTC.

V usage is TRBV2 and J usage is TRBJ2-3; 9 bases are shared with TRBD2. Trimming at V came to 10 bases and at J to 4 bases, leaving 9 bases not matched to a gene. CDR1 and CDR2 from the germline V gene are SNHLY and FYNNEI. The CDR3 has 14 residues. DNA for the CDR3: TGTGCCACCGCCTGGCGGGGGGGCGCAGATACGCAGTATTTT. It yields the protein CATAWRGGADTQYF.